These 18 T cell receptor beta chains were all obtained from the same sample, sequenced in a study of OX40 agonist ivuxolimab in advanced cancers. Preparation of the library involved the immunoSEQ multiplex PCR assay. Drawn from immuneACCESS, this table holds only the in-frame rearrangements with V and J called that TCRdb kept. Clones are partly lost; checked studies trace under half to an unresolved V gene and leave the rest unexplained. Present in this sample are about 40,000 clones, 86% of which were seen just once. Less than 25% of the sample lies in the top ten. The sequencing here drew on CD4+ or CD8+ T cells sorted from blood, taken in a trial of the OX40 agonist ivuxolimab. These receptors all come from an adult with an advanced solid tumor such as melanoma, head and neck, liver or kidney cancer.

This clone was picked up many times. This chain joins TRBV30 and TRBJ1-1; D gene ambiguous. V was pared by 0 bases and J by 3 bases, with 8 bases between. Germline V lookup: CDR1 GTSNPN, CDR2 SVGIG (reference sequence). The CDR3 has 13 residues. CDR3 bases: TGTGCCTGGAGTGTATTAGCGGACACTGAAGCTTTCTTT. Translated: CAWSVLADTEAFF.

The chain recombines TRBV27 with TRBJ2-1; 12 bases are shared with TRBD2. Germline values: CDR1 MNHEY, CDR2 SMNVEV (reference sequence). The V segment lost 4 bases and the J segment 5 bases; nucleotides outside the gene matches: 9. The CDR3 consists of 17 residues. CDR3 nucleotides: TGTGCCAGCAGTTCCTTCGTACTAGCGGGGGGTAACAATGAGCAGTTCTTC. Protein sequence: CASSSFVLAGGNNEQFF.

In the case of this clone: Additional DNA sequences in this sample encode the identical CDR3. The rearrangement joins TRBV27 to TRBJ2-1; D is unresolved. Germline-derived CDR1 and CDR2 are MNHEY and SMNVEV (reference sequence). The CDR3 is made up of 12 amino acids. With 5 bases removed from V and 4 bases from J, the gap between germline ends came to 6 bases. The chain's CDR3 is CASSRGYNEQFF. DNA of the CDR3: TGTGCCAGCAGTCGAGGTTACAATGAGCAGTTCTTC.

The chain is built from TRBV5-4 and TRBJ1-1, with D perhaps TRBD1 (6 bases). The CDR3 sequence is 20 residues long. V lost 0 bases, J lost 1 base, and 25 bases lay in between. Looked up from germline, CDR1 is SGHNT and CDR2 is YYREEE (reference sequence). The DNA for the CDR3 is TGTGCCAGCAGCTTGGGTAGCTTGGCCGACAGGCCCGGGAGGAACACTGAAGCTTTCTTT. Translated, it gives CASSLGSLADRPGRNTEAFF.

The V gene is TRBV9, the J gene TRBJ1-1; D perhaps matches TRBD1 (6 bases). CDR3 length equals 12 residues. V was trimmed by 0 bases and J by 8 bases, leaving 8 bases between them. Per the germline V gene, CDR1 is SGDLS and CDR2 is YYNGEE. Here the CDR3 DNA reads TGTGCCAGCAGCGTAGTGGGGGGCGAAGCTTTCTTT. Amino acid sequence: CASSVVGGEAFF.

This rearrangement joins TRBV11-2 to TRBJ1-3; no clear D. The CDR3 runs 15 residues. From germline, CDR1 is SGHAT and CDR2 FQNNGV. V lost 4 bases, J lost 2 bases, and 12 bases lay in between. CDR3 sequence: CASSSYGSPGNTIYF. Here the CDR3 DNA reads TGTGCCAGCAGCTCTTATGGGTCACCTGGAAACACCATATATTTT.

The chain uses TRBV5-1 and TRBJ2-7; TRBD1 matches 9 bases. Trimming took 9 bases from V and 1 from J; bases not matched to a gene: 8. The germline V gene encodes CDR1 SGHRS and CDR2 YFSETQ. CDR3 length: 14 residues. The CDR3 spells CATRTGVNSYEQYV. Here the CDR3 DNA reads TGCGCCACCAGGACAGGGGTTAATTCCTACGAGCAGTACGTC.

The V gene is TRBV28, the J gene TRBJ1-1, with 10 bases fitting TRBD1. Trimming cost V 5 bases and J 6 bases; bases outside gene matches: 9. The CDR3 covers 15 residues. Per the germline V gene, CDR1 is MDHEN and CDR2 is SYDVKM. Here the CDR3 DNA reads TGTGCCAGCAGTGGCTTCCGGGACAGGGGACCTGAAGCTTTCTTT. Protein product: CASSGFRDRGPEAFF. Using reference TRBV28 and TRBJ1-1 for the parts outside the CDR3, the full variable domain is DVKVTQSSRYLVKRTGEKVFLECVQDMDHENMFWYRQDPGLGLRLIYFSYDVKMKEKGDIPEGYSVSREKKERFSLILESASTNQTSMYLCASSGFRDRGPEAFFGQGTRLTVV.

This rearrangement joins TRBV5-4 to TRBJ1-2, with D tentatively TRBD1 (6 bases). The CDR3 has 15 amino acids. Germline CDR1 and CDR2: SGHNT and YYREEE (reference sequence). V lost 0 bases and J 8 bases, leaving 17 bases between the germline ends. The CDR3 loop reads CASSLAAGDWRGYTF. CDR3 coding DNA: TGTGCCAGCAGCTTGGCGGCAGGGGACTGGCGGGGCTACACCTTC.

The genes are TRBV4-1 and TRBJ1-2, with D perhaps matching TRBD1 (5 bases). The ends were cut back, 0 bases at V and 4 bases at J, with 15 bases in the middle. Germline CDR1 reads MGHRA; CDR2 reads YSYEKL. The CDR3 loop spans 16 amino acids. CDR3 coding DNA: TGCGCCAGCAGCCAAGAGCAAGGGCAGGGAGTCTATGGCTACACCTTC. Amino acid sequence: CASSQEQGQGVYGYTF.

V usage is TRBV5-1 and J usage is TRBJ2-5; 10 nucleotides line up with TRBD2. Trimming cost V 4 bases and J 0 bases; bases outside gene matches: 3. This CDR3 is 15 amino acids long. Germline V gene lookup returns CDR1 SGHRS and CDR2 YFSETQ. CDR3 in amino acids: CASSLAGANQETQYF. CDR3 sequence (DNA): TGCGCCAGCAGCCTAGCGGGGGCCAACCAAGAGACCCAGTACTTC.

The CDR3 region is CASSQETGSNYGYTF. DNA for the CDR3: TGCGCCAGCAGCCAAGAAACAGGCTCTAACTATGGCTACACCTTC. J is TRBJ1-2 and V is TRBV4-3; possibly TRBD1 for D (5 bases). This CDR3 spans 15 amino acids. V was cut by 0 bases and J by 0 bases, with 8 bases left in between. The germline CDR1 and CDR2 sequences are LGHNA and YSLEER.

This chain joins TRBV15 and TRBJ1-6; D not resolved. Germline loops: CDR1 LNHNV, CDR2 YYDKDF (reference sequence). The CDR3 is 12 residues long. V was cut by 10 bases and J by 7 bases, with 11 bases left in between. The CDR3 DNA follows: TGTGCCATAGGAAATAGGAATTCACCCCTCCACTTT. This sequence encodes CAIGNRNSPLHF.

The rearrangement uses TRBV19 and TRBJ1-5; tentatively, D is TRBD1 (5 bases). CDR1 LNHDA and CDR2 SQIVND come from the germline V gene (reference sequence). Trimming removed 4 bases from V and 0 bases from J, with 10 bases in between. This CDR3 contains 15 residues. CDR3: CASSNFGGSNQPQHF. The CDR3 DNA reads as TGTGCCAGTAGTAACTTCGGGGGTAGCAATCAGCCCCAGCATTTT.

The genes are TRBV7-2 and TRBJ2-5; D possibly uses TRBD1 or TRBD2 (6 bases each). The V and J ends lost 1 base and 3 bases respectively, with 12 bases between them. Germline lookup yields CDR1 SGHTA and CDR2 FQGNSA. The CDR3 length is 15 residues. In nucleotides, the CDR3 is TGTGCCAGCAGCTTAGAGGCAGGGGAGGAAGAGACCCAGTACTTC. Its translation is CASSLEAGEEETQYF.

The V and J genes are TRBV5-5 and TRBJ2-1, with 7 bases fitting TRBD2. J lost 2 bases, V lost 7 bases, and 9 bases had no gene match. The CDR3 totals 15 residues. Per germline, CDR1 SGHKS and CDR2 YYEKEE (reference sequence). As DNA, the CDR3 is TGTGCCAGCCTTTTGGGTGGGGGGGCCTACAATGAGCAGTTCTTC. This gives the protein CASLLGGGAYNEQFF.

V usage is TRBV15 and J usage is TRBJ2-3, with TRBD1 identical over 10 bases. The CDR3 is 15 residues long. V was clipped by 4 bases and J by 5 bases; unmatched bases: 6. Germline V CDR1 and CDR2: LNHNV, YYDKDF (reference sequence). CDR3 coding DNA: TGTGCCACCAGCAATCCGGGACAGGGGATAGATACGCAGTATTTT. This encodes CATSNPGQGIDTQYF.

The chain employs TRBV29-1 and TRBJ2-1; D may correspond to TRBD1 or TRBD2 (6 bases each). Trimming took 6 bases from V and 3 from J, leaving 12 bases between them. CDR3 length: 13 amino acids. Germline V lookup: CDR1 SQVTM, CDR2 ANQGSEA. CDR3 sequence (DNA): TGCAGCGTGGGGGGCTACGGCTACAATGAGCAGTTCTTC. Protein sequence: CSVGGYGYNEQFF.